Below, one TCR beta chain is given with its context. The sample originates from a study of technical replicates of blood from several donors. Germline lookup yields CDR1 SNHLY and CDR2 FYNNEI. The CDR3 extends over 15 amino acids. V lost 6 bases, J lost 7 bases, and 10 bases stayed unmatched. The protocol was immunoSEQ multiplex PCR, while the TCRdb copy is restricted to in-frame clones and leaves out a portion. This table holds 75,000 to 100,000 clones, 95% found once. The chain is built from TRBV2 and TRBJ2-2, with TRBD1 matching over 8 bases. Material: T cells isolated from PBMCs. The receptor was derived from a human donor in good health. CDR3: CASRISRGPNGELFF. The CDR3 DNA follows: TGTGCCAGCAGAATTTCCAGGGGGCCGAACGGGGAGCTGTTTTTT.